A single T cell receptor beta chain is shown here with its context. Original analysis: It was from reference gene primer amplification that nucleated cell counts were estimated. The protocol was immunoSEQ multiplex PCR, while the TCRdb copy is restricted to in-frame clones and leaves out a portion. That table gives V, J and clone size, and the DNA gave D and trimming. The sample consists of about 240,000 clones, approximately 85% of them appearing once. The data derive from a study of blood T cell repertoires in COVID-19. Study in general: Both acute and convalescent COVID-19 samples were obtained from the United States, Italy and Spain. The analysed material was cDNA or gDNA that came from T cells, B-cell-depleted T cells, or PBMCs.

The J segment lost 9 bases and the V segment lost 9 bases, leaving 13 bases of the junction unmatched. CDR1 is LNHNV, CDR2 YYDKDF, per germline (reference sequence). This CDR3 has 14 amino acids. V usage is TRBV15 and J usage is TRBJ2-3, with 9 bases that match TRBD2. This TCR came from a man over 45 with acute or convalescent COVID-19. Sequencing was carried out using peripheral blood. The CDR3 spells CATTRGSGSITQYF. The DNA of the CDR3 is TGTGCCACTACCCGGGGTAGCGGGAGTATCACGCAGTATTTT.